Reported below is one TCR beta chain. The sample is drawn from a study of blood T cell repertoires in COVID-19. Across the whole study: Sites across the United States, Italy and Spain contributed samples from acute and convalescent COVID-19. Sources were T cells, B-cell-depleted T cells, or PBMCs; the material itself was cDNA or gDNA.

Original methodology: It was from reference gene primer amplification that nucleated cell counts were estimated. TCRdb keeps only in-frame clones here, not all; method: immunoSEQ multiplex PCR. V, J and clone size reflect that table, while D and trimming were determined from the DNA. The sample lists around 200,000 clones, approximately 80% occurring once. Input material: peripheral blood. This TCR derives from a human donor in a cohort sampled during active COVID-19.

The CDR3 sequence is CASSLGANQINYGGGNQPQHF. CDR3 nucleotide sequence: TGTGCCAGCAGCCTGGGGGCGAACCAAATTAATTACGGAGGAGGCAATCAGCCCCAGCATTTT. The V call is TRBV7-8, the J call TRBJ1-5; a possible D gene is TRBD1 (6 bases). Between the trimmed V and J ends, which lost 5 bases and 2 bases, there was a span of 31 bases. Germline V lookup: CDR1 SGHVS, CDR2 FQNEAQ. CDR3 length equals 21 residues.